This TCR beta chain emerged from a study of shared clonotypes between healthy human individuals (dated by TCRdb to between 2020 and 2021). Looking at the study overall: Two women and a few men aged 18 to 49 years were included in the cohort. For each donor, CD4 naive and CD4 memory were each run on three plates, CD8 naive on two plates, and CD8 memory on one plate. The study deeply sequenced blood TCR repertoires of several healthy adults to estimate repertoire size and the extent of clonotype sharing between individuals. To increase sequencing depth and limit assay-specific biases, TCR repertoire library preparation and sequencing were carried out by different laboratories using diverse techniques. Leukapheresis yielded between about 0.9 and 9.5 billion PBMCs per donor. Results the study describes overall, beyond this receptor: Estimated clonotype richness was generally larger for naive than for memory subsets. Compared with non-shared clonotypes, the clonotypes found in all four sorted-subset donors had higher generation probabilities. Sampling was limited to blood, and TCR repertoires in tissue likely differ from TCR repertoires in blood. The genetic and exposure-history diversity represented was limited by the small number of donors. Pairwise subsampling led to the expectation that sequencing depth would affect the degree of clonotype sharing among donors. Even with the large sequencing depth, rarefaction of the sorted-subset datasets indicated that sequencing was incomplete. Sharing across several donors was observed for about 5% of naive CD4, 3.5% of naive CD8, roughly 2.3% of memory CD4, and about 0.38% of memory CD8 clonotypes.

Using the deep immunoSEQ assay, multiplex PCR amplified TCR CDR3 regions from genomic DNA. Extracted genomic DNA from each cell subset was distributed evenly across all wells of several immunoSEQ 96-well plates, and each plate was treated as a replicate. For sorted subsets, approximately 210 ng genomic DNA, equal to tens of thousands of T cell genomes, was loaded into each replicate PCR. The purified libraries were quantified using a Qubit 3.0 fluorometer, sized with a Bioanalyzer 2100, and then quantified again using the KAPA Library Quantification kit. A separate single-read 150-cycle Illumina NextSeq 550 flow cell was used to sequence each immunoSEQ 96-well plate. As for the authors' bioinformatics: Because only junctional sequences without quality scores were contained in the immunoSEQ output, filtering matching that applied to full-length reads could not be performed. Sequences were annotated with PyIR, a Python wrapper for IgBLAST v1.9, and V/J genes and CDR3 were assigned using IMGT germline references. Any read was removed if the V/J assignment was weak (E-value above 1e-6), the CDR3 was missing, or the read contained stop codons, out-of-frame junctions, or ambiguous translated residues. V3J clonotypes were defined as sequences sharing the same inferred V gene, J gene, and CDR3 amino acid sequence. Percentage overlap between repertoires was computed as shared unique clonotypes divided by the size of the smaller repertoire. RTK rarefaction, the Chao1 estimator, and Recon v2.1 estimates of unobserved clonotypes were used to assess repertoire richness. For all TCRbeta clonotypes obtained by the gDNA method from a handful of donors, generation probabilities were computed with OLGA. Imported from immuneACCESS, the table was reduced by TCRdb to in-frame sequences with V and J called. These copies leave out some clones; in studies compared against another copy, an unresolved V gene accounts for under half, and the cause of the remainder is not known. Clone size and the V and J calls come from that table; the DNA yielded D and trimming. Counted in this sample were 2 million to 2.5 million clones; nearly 97% of them appeared once. The ten most abundant clones make up over 0.1% of the sample.

The germline V gene gives CDR1 as SGHVS and CDR2 as FNYEAQ. From the cysteine up to the phenylalanine, the CDR3 has a length of 11 residues. The sequence is cut down to CDR3 DNA, 33 bases in frame from base 1. The trim is 6 bases for V and 9 bases for J, with a gap of 9 bases between the germline ends. As for this clone: Its target antigen remains unknown. No clone much larger than this one lies a single base away; base qualities are absent.

Donors were healthy HIV-negative adults with no recently reported acute infections or vaccinations. All donors were Caucasian adults living in Nashville, Tennessee, USA. Magnetic negative selection was used to enrich CD4+ T cells, after which naive cells were positively selected on CD45RA and the negative fraction became the memory subset. After blood collection by leukapheresis, PBMCs were isolated using Ficoll-Histopaque density gradient centrifugation and then cryopreserved in the vapor phase of liquid nitrogen. Analytical flow cytometry was used to check the purity and quantity of every magnetically sorted T cell population. From each sorted fraction, genomic DNA was isolated and quantified by UV absorbance on a Nanodrop 2000c.

Sequencing was performed on naive CD4+ T cells sorted from blood. Reading the label with the study, this specimen's cell subset or site is: CD45RA+ positively selected. The TCR sequence derives from a man in his late teens or twenties in good health. The chain uses TRBV7-6 and TRBJ2-1; the D gene is not confidently resolved. The CDR3 in this case is CASSREVEQFF. The DNA is TGTGCCAGCAGTCGAGAGGTTGAGCAGTTCTTC.